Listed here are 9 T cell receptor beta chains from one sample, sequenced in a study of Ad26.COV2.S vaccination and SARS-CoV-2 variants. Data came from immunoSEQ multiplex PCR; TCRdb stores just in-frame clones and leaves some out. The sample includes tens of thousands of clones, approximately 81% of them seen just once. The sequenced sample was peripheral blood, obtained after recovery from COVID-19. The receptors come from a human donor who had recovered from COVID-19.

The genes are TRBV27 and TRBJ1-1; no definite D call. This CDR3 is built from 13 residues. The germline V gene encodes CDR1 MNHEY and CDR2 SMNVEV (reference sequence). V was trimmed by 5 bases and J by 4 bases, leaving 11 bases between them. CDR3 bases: TGTGCCAGCAGTCTGTCTCGTATCACTGAAGCTTTCTTT. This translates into CASSLSRITEAFF.

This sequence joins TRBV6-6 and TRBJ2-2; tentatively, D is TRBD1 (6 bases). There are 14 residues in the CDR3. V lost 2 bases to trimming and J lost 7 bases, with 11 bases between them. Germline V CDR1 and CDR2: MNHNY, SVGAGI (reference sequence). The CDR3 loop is CASSYTDSGGELFF. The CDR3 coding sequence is TGTGCCAGCAGTTACACGGACAGTGGCGGGGAGCTGTTTTTT.

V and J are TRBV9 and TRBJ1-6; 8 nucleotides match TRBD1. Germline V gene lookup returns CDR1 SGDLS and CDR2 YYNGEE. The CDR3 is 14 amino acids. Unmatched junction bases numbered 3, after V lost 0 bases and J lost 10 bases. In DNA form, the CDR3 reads TGTGCCAGCAGCGTAGCAGGGGGCGGATCACCCCTCCACTTT. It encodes CASSVAGGGSPLHF.

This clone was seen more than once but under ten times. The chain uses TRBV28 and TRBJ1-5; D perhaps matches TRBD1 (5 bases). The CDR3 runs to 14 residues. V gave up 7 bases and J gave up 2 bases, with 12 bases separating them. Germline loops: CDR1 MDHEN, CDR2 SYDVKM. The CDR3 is CASKVQGGNQPQHF. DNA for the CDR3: TGTGCCAGCAAGGTCCAGGGAGGCAATCAGCCCCAGCATTTT.

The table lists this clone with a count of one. CDR3 residues: CASCGLAGVGEQFF. CDR3 nucleotides: TGTGCCAGCTGTGGACTAGCGGGAGTGGGAGAGCAGTTCTTC. This rearrangement joins TRBV27 to TRBJ2-1; 13 nucleotides agree with TRBD2. Trimming removed 8 bases from V and 10 bases from J; junction bases left unmatched: 8. Germline loops: CDR1 MNHEY, CDR2 SMNVEV (reference sequence). The CDR3 spans 14 residues.

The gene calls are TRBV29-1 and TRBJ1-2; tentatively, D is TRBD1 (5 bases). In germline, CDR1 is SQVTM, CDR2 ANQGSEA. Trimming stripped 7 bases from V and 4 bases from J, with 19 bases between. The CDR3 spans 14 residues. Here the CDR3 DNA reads TGCAGCGCCCGGGCGCAGGGTACGGCCTATGGCTACACCTTC. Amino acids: CSARAQGTAYGYTF. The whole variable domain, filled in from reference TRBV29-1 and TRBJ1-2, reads SAVISQKPSRDICQRGTSLTIQCQVDSQVTMMFWYRQQPGQSLTLIATANQGSEATYESGFVIDKFPISRPNLTFSTLTVSNMSPEDSSIYLCSARAQGTAYGYTFGSGTRLTVV.

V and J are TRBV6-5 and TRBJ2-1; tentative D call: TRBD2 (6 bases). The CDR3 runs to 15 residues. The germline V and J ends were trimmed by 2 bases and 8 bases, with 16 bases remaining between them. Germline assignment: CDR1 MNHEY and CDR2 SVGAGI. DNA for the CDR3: TGTGCCAGCAGTTACGGTGGGAGGCTTATCGATGAGCAGTTCTTC. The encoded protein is CASSYGGRLIDEQFF.

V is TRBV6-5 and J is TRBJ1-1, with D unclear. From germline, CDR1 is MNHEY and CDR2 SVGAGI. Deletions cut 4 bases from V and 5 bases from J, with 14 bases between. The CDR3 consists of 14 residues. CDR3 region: CASSFRPLETEAFF. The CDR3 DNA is TGTGCCAGCAGTTTCCGGCCCCTGGAGACTGAAGCTTTCTTT.

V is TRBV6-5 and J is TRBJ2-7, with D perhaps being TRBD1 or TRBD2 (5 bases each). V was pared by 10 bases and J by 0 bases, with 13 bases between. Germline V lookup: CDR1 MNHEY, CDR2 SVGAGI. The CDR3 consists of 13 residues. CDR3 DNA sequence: TGTGCCACCGGGGACGCCTACTCCTACGAGCAGTACTTC. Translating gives CATGDAYSYEQYF.